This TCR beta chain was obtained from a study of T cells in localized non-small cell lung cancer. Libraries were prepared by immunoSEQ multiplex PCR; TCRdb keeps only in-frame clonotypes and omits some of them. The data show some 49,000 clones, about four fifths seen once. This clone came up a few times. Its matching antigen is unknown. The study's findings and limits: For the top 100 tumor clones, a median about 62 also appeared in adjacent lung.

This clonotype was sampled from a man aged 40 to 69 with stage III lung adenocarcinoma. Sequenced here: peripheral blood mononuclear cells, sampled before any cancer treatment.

The CDR3 loop is CASSLLARSSGANVLTF. The CDR3 nucleotides read TGTGCCAGCAGTTTACTAGCGCGGAGCTCTGGGGCCAACGTCCTGACTTTC. This chain joins TRBV7-3 and TRBJ2-6, with TRBD2 matching over 7 bases. J lost 0 bases, V lost 6 bases, and 8 bases had no gene match. The CDR3 contains 17 residues. CDR1 is SGHTA and CDR2 is FQGTGA in the germline V gene.